A single sample is the source of the 9 T cell receptor beta chains below, sequenced in a study of cytomegalovirus exposure and HLA in healthy donors. PCR was performed using 60 Vbeta and 13 Jbeta primers. Sequenced by immunoSEQ multiplex PCR; TCRdb stores in-frame clones only, minus some. The data contain about 150,000 clones, around 90% of them seen just once; the ten biggest clones take up roughly 0.5%. Sequencing was performed on PBMCs. The origin of the receptors is a woman aged 35 to 49 in good health and CMV-seronegative.

This clone has just a few counts. The chain combines TRBV6-1 with TRBJ2-3, with TRBD2 identical over 12 bases. The CDR3 sequence is 18 residues long. Germline assignment: CDR1 MNHNS and CDR2 SASEGT. V was pared by 2 bases and J by 6 bases, with 12 bases of the junction left unmatched. CDR3 region: CASSERGATSGSADTQYF. DNA of the CDR3: TGTGCCAGCAGTGAAAGGGGCGCGACTAGCGGGAGTGCGGATACGCAGTATTTT.

The chain employs TRBV5-4 and TRBJ2-3, with D possibly matching TRBD1 (7 bases). V lost 3 bases to trimming and J lost 0 bases, with 20 bases between them. CDR3 length equals 18 residues. Germline lookup yields CDR1 SGHNT and CDR2 YYREEE (reference sequence). The chain's CDR3 is CASSSGARGQPSTDTQYF. For the CDR3, the DNA is TGTGCCAGCAGCTCGGGGGCCAGGGGACAGCCTAGCACAGATACGCAGTATTTT.

This clone was observed a handful of times. The chain carries TRBV7-9 and TRBJ1-5; perhaps TRBD1 as D (5 bases). The CDR3 runs to 14 residues. Trimming removed 5 bases at V and 5 bases at J, with 13 bases between. The germline V gene encodes CDR1 SEHNR and CDR2 FQNEAQ (reference sequence). CDR3 sequence: CASSPGTGDQPQHF. In DNA, the CDR3 is TGTGCCAGCAGCCCCGGGACTGGAGATCAGCCCCAGCATTTT. The variable domain in full, with the rest retrieved from reference TRBV7-9 and TRBJ1-5, is DTGVSQNPRHKITKRGQNVTFRCDPISEHNRLYWYRQTLGQGPEFLTYFQNEAQLEKSRLLSDRFSAERPKGSFSTLEIQRTEQGDSAMYLCASSPGTGDQPQHFGDGTRLSIL.

The gene calls are TRBV19 and TRBJ1-5; tentatively, D is TRBD1 (6 bases). The CDR3 runs to 16 residues. CDR1 is LNHDA, CDR2 SQIVND, per germline (reference sequence). Trimming pared 8 bases from V and 8 bases from J, leaving 25 bases between. CDR3 region: CASAGGLPSVKEPQHF. CDR3 nucleotides: TGTGCCAGTGCCGGGGGGCTCCCCTCAGTAAAAGAGCCCCAGCATTTT.

The V gene is TRBV20-1, the J gene TRBJ2-4; possible D gene TRBD1, 6 bases. The ends were cut back, 5 bases at V and 8 bases at J, with 10 bases in the middle. The CDR3 spans 11 residues. In germline, CDR1 is DFQATT, CDR2 SNEGSKA (reference sequence). CDR3 region: CSAPRGDIQYF. CDR3 DNA sequence: TGCAGTGCTCCCAGGGGAGACATTCAGTACTTC.

The J gene is TRBJ2-5, the V gene TRBV11-3, with TRBD1 as a possible D gene (5 bases). CDR1 is SGHNT, CDR2 YENEEA, per germline. V dropped 1 base and J dropped 5 bases, with 14 bases sitting between them. The CDR3 is made up of 15 amino acids. DNA for the CDR3: TGTGCCAGCAGCTTAGTCCCACAGTCAGGGGAGACCCAGTACTTC. Its translation is CASSLVPQSGETQYF.

In DNA form, the CDR3 reads TGCGCCAGCAGCTCCGGGACAGGTAGCACAGATACGCAGTATTTT. Its protein product is CASSSGTGSTDTQYF. The chain uses TRBV5-1 and TRBJ2-3, with 8 positions matching TRBD1. The CDR3 runs 15 residues. Germline V gives CDR1 SGHRS, CDR2 YFSETQ. The ends lost 3 bases at V and 0 bases at J; junction bases unmatched: 3.

The rearrangement links TRBV29-1 to TRBJ2-5; 10 bases fit TRBD1. The germline V gene has CDR1 SQVTM and CDR2 ANQGSEA. This CDR3 region has 15 residues. V dropped 5 bases and J dropped 5; count of bases not matched to a gene: 11. As DNA, the CDR3 is TGCAGCGTTAGTACCGGGACAGGGGTGGTTGAGACCCAGTACTTC. Its translation is CSVSTGTGVVETQYF.

The J gene is TRBJ1-1, the V gene TRBV10-3, with 9 bases identical to TRBD1. This CDR3 is 15 amino acids long. Trimming removed 0 bases from V and 6 bases from J; junction bases left unmatched: 5. The germline CDR1 and CDR2 sequences are ENHRY and SYGVKD. CDR3 sequence reads: CAISESGDRVAEAFF. The CDR3 nucleotides are TGTGCCATCAGTGAGTCGGGGGACAGGGTCGCTGAAGCTTTCTTT.